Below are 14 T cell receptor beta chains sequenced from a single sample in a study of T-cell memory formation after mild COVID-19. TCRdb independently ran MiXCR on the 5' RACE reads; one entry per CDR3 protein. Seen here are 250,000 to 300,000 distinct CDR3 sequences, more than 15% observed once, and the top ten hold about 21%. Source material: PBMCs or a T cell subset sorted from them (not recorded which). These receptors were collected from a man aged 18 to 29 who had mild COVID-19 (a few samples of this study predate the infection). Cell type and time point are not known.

As DNA, the CDR3 is TGTGCCAGCAGTTACTCTGCGGCCGCTGAAGCTTTCTTT. This encodes CASSYSAAAEAFF. The chain recombines TRBV6-5 with TRBJ1-1; unclear D gene. Trimming cost V 0 bases and J 6 bases, with 8 bases left between them. This CDR3 region has 13 residues. Germline lookup yields CDR1 MNHEY and CDR2 SVGAGI.

The CDR3 nucleotides are TGTGCCAGCTCACCGTCGGGGGCTGAAAAACTGTTTTTT. As protein: CASSPSGAEKLFF. The chain recombines TRBV18 with TRBJ1-4; TRBD1 might be the D (6 bases). Germline V gene sequence: CDR1 KGHSH, CDR2 LQKENI. Trimming left V 3 bases short and J 7 bases short, with 9 bases between. This CDR3 region has 13 residues.

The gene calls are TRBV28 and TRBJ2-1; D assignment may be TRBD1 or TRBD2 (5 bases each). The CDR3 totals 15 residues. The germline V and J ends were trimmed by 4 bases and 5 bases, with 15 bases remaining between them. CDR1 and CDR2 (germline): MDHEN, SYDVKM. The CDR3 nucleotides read TGTGCCAGCAGTTACGGGACGCAAGGGCACAATGAGCAGTTCTTC. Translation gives CASSYGTQGHNEQFF.

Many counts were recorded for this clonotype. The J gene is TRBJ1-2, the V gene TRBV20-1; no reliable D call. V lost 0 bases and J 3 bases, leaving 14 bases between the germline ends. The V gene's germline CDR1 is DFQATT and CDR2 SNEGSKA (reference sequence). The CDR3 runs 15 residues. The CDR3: CSARDPRVSDYGYTF. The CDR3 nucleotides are TGCAGTGCTAGAGATCCACGGGTATCAGACTATGGCTACACCTTC.

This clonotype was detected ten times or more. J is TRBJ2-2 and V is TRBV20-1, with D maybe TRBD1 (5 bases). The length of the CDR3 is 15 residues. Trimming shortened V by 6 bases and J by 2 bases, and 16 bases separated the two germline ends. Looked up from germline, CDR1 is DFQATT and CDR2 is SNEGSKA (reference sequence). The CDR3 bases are TGCAGTGCGACAGCATCCGGGCCAAACACCGGGGAGCTGTTTTTT. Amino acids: CSATASGPNTGELFF.

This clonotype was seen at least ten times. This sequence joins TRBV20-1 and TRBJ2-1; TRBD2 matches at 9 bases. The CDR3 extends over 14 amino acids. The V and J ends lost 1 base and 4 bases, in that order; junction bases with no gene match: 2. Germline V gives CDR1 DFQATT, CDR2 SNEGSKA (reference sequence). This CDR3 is CSARGLAEYNEQFF. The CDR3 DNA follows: TGCAGTGCTAGAGGACTAGCGGAATACAATGAGCAGTTCTTC.

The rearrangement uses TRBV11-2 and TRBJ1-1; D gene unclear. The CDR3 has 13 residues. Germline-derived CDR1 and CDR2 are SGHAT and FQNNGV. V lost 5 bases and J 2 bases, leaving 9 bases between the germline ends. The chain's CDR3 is CASSVAINTEAFF. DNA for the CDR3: TGTGCCAGCAGCGTCGCTATAAACACTGAAGCTTTCTTT.

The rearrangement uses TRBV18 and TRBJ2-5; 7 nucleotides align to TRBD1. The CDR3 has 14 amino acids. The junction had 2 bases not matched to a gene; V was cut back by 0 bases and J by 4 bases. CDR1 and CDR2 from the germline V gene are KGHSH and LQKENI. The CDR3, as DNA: TGTGCCAGCTCACCACCGTCAGGGGGAGAGACCCAGTACTTC. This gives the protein CASSPPSGGETQYF.

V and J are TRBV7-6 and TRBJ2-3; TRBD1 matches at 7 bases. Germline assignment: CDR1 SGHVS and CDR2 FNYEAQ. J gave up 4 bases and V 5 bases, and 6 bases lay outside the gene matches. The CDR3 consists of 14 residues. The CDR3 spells CASSPRQGSDTQYF. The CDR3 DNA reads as TGTGCCAGCAGCCCGAGACAGGGTTCAGATACGCAGTATTTT.

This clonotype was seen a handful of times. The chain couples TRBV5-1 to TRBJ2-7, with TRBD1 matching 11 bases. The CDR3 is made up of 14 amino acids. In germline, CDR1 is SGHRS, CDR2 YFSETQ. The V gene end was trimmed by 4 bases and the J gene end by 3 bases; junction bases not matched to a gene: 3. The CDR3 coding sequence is TGCGCCAGCAGCGAGGGACAGGGGGTCTACGAGCAGTACTTC. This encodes CASSEGQGVYEQYF.

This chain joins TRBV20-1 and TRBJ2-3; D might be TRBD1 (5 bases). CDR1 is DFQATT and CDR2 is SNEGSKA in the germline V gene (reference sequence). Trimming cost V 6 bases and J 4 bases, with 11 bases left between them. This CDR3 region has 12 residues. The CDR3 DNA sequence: TGCAGTGCAAGTGCAGGGTCAGATACGCAGTATTTT. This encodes CSASAGSDTQYF.

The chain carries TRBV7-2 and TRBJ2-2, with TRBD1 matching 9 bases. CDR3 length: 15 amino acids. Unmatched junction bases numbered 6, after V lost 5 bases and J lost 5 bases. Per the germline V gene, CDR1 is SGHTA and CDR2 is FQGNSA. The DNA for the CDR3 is TGTGCCAGCAGCCCGGACAGGGGCCGGACCGGGGAGCTGTTTTTT. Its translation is CASSPDRGRTGELFF.

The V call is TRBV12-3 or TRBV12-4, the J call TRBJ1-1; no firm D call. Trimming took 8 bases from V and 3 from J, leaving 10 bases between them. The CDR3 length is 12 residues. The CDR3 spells CASSLLYTEAFF. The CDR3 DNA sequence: TGTGCCAGCTCTCTACTCTACACTGAAGCTTTCTTT.

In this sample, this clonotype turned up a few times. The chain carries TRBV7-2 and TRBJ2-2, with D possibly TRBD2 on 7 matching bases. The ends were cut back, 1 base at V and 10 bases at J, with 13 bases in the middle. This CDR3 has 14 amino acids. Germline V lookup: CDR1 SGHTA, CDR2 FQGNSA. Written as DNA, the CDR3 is TGTGCCAGCAGCTTAGAGGCGGGGGCGGAGGAGCTGTTTTTT. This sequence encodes CASSLEAGAEELFF.